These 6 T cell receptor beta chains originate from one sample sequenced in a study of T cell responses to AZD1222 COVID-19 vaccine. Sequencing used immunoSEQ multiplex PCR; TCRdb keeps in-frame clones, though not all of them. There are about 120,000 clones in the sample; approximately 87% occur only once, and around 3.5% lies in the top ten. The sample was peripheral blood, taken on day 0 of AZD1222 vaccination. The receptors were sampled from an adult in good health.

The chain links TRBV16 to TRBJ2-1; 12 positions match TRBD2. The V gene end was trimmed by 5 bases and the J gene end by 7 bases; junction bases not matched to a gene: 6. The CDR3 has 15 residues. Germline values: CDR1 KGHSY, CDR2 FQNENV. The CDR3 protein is CASSASGGALNEQFF. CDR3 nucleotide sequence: TGTGCCAGCAGCGCTAGCGGGGGGGCTTTGAATGAGCAGTTCTTC.

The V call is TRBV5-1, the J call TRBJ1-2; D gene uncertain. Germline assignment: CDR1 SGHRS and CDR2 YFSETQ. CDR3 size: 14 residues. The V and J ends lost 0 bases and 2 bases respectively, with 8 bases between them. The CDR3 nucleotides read TGCGCCAGCAGCTTGGGGGTCGAAAACTATGGCTACACCTTC. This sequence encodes CASSLGVENYGYTF.

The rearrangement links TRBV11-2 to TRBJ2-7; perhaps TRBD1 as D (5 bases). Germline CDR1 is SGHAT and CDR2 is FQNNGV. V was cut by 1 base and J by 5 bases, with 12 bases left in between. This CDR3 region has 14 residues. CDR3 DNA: TGTGCCAGCAGCTTAGTTGCAGGGTGGGACGAGCAGTACTTC. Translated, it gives CASSLVAGWDEQYF.

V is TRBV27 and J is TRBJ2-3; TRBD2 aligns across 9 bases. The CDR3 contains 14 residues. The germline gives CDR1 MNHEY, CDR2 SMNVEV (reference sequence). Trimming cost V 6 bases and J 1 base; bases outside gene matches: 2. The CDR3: CASRASGGTDTQYF. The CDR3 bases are TGTGCCAGCAGGGCTAGCGGGGGCACAGATACGCAGTATTTT.

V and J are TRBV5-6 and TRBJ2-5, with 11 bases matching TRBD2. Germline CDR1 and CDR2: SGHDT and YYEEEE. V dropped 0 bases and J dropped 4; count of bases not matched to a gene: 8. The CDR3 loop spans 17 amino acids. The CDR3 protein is CASSLGLAGGQSETQYF. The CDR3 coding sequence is TGTGCCAGCAGCTTGGGGCTAGCGGGGGGCCAGTCAGAGACCCAGTACTTC.

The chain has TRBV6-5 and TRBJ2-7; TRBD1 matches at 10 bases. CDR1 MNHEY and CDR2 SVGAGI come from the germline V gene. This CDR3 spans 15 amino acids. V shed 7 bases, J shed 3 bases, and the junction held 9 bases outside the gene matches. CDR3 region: CASTPGTGEGYEQYF. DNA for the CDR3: TGTGCCAGCACCCCGGGGACAGGGGAGGGCTACGAGCAGTACTTC.